These 14 T cell receptor beta chains were all obtained from the same sample, sequenced in a study of blood T cell repertoires in COVID-19 (dated by TCRdb to 2018 to 2021). Library method: the immunoSEQ multiplex PCR assay. Drawn from immuneACCESS, this table holds only the in-frame rearrangements with V and J called that TCRdb kept. Clones are partly lost; checked studies trace under half to an unresolved V gene and leave the rest unexplained. Within this sample are about 99,000 clones, with about 90% of them counted one time only. The top ten clonotypes cover less than 4% of the sample. Material: peripheral blood. These receptors came from a human donor in a cohort sampled during active COVID-19.

The chain employs TRBV5-1 and TRBJ2-1; D is undetermined. CDR3 length: 12 residues. Germline V lookup: CDR1 SGHRS, CDR2 YFSETQ. The V end was cut by 4 bases, the J end by 4 bases, with 6 bases between. The CDR3 nucleotides are TGCGCCAGCAGCCGAGCTTACAATGAGCAGTTCTTC. Translation gives CASSRAYNEQFF.

V gene TRBV27 combines with J gene TRBJ2-7; 8 bases align to TRBD2. Unmatched junction bases numbered 1, after V lost 3 bases and J lost 0 bases. The CDR3 spans 14 residues. Germline lookup yields CDR1 MNHEY and CDR2 SMNVEV (reference sequence). This CDR3 is CASSFRGGSYEQYF. CDR3 sequence (DNA): TGTGCCAGCAGTTTCCGGGGGGGCTCCTACGAGCAGTACTTC.

The chain couples TRBV3-1 (or the pseudogene TRBV3-2) to TRBJ1-2; 9 bases are a match to TRBD1. Trimming took 4 bases from V and 6 from J; bases not matched to a gene: 6. Germline-derived CDR1 and CDR2 are LGHDT and YNNKEL (reference sequence). This CDR3 has 14 residues. Written as DNA, the CDR3 is TGTGCCAGCAGCCTCCTGGGACAGGGCGATGGCTACACCTTC. This translates into CASSLLGQGDGYTF.

This clone was picked up one time. The rearrangement links TRBV7-9 to TRBJ1-6; D not resolved. This CDR3 comprises 15 residues. Germline values: CDR1 SEHNR, CDR2 FQNEAQ (reference sequence). V lost 5 bases to trimming and J lost 9 bases, with 17 bases between them. CDR3 DNA: TGTGCCAGCAGCACCGGCCAAGGAGAGGGTTCACCCCTCCACTTT. Residues: CASSTGQGEGSPLHF. The entire variable domain, with the rest obtained from reference TRBV7-9 and TRBJ1-6, is as follows: DTGVSQNPRHKITKRGQNVTFRCDPISEHNRLYWYRQTLGQGPEFLTYFQNEAQLEKSRLLSDRFSAERPKGSFSTLEIQRTEQGDSAMYLCASSTGQGEGSPLHFGNGTRLTVT.

The chain employs TRBV7-3 and TRBJ2-3; D may be TRBD2 (6 bases). CDR1 is SGHTA and CDR2 is FQGTGA in the germline V gene. The CDR3 loop spans 16 amino acids. V shed 1 base and J shed 0 bases, with 11 bases lying between them. The CDR3 here is CASSLMGGASTDTQYF. DNA of the CDR3: TGTGCCAGCAGCTTAATGGGCGGGGCAAGCACAGATACGCAGTATTTT. The full variable domain, rest sourced from reference TRBV7-3 and TRBJ2-3, is GAGVSQTPSNKVTEKGKYVELRCDPISGHTALYWYRQSLGQGPEFLIYFQGTGAADDSGLPNDRFFAVRPEGSVSTLKIQRTERGDSAVYLCASSLMGGASTDTQYFGPGTRLTVL.

The chain uses TRBV7-9 and TRBJ1-1; TRBD1 matches at 7 bases. Germline V gene sequence: CDR1 SEHNR, CDR2 FQNEAQ (reference sequence). J lost 1 base, V lost 1 base, and 3 bases had no gene match. The CDR3 has 15 residues. CDR3 nucleotides: TGTGCCAGCAGCTTAGTAGGGACAGCGAACACTGAAGCTTTCTTT. Translated, it gives CASSLVGTANTEAFF.

CDR3 coding DNA: TGTGCCAGCAGCGTAGCTACGAGGGTCTCGATGAACACTGAAGCTTTCTTT. This codes for CASSVATRVSMNTEAFF. The chain employs TRBV9 and TRBJ1-1; D unclear. Germline V gene lookup returns CDR1 SGDLS and CDR2 YYNGEE. There are 17 residues in the CDR3. Trimming cost V 0 bases and J 0 bases, with 15 bases left between them.

The gene calls are TRBV5-1 and TRBJ1-6; D is undetermined. The germline gives CDR1 SGHRS, CDR2 YFSETQ. There are 15 residues in the CDR3. Between the trimmed V and J ends, which lost 1 base and 10 bases, there was a span of 15 bases. The CDR3 region is CASSLWASKESPLHF. CDR3 nucleotide sequence: TGCGCCAGCAGCTTGTGGGCCTCAAAGGAATCACCCCTCCACTTT.

The chain is built from TRBV5-1 and TRBJ2-5, with TRBD2 matching over 9 bases. Germline-derived CDR1 and CDR2 are SGHRS and YFSETQ. This CDR3 has 15 amino acids. The J segment lost 5 bases and the V segment lost 8 bases, leaving 13 bases of the junction unmatched. CDR3 region: CASSPLAGIMETQYF. The CDR3, as DNA: TGCGCCAGTAGCCCCCTAGCGGGAATCATGGAGACCCAGTACTTC.

This clone was found once. V and J are TRBV3-1 (or the pseudogene TRBV3-2) and TRBJ1-6; D unclear. This CDR3 has 14 residues. CDR1 is LGHDT, CDR2 YNNKEL, per germline (reference sequence). Trimming shortened V by 8 bases and J by 10 bases, and 18 bases separated the two germline ends. CDR3 bases: TGTGCCAGCGGCGGAGGTGGAGTGCGGTCACCCCTCCACTTT. Translated: CASGGGGVRSPLHF.

The chain employs TRBV4-1 and TRBJ1-3; 8 bases fit TRBD1. Germline lookup yields CDR1 MGHRA and CDR2 YSYEKL. The CDR3 has 16 residues. V gave up 2 bases and J gave up 4 bases; unmatched junction bases: 7. CDR3 region: CASSQNDRGYGNTIYF. The CDR3 region has the DNA TGCGCCAGCAGCCAAAACGACAGGGGCTACGGAAACACCATATATTTT.

This chain connects TRBV18 to TRBJ2-5; 7 positions match TRBD1. V shed 6 bases and J 1 base; nucleotides not matched to a gene: 2. The CDR3 is made up of 13 amino acids. Germline V CDR1 and CDR2: KGHSH, LQKENI. CDR3 coding DNA: TGTGCCAGCTCGTGGGACAGCCAAGAGACCCAGTACTTC. Translating it yields CASSWDSQETQYF.

This clone was picked up a small number of times. The chain couples TRBV11-1 to TRBJ1-2; 11 bases match TRBD1. Losses at the gene ends were 5 bases for V and 6 bases for J; bases not matched to a gene: 11. This CDR3 spans 16 amino acids. Per the germline V gene, CDR1 is SGHAT and CDR2 is FQDESV (reference sequence). The CDR3 region has the DNA TGTGCCAGCAGCGCGCCGGGACAGGGGGTTTTGAATGGCTACACCTTC. Translated, it gives CASSAPGQGVLNGYTF. Full variable domain (outside the CDR3, taken from reference TRBV11-1 and TRBJ1-2): EAEVAQSPRYKITEKSQAVAFWCDPISGHATLYWYRQILGQGPELLVQFQDESVVDDSQLPKDRFSAERLKGVDSTLKIQPAELGDSAMYLCASSAPGQGVLNGYTFGSGTRLTVV.

The V call is TRBV11-3, the J call TRBJ2-5, with TRBD1 matching over 8 bases. V shed 1 base, J shed 2 bases, and the junction held 6 bases outside the gene matches. This CDR3 is 16 amino acids long. The germline V gene encodes CDR1 SGHNT and CDR2 YENEEA. CDR3 amino acids: CASSLGSRGRQETQYF. In nucleotides, the CDR3 is TGTGCCAGCAGCTTAGGTAGCAGGGGGCGGCAAGAGACCCAGTACTTC.